This T cell receptor beta chain was identified during a study of OX40 agonist ivuxolimab in advanced cancers. CDR3 length: 15 amino acids. The germline V gene encodes CDR1 SGHAT and CDR2 FQNNGV. V was trimmed by 0 bases and J by 0 bases, leaving 7 bases between them. Repertoires were generated with immunoSEQ multiplex PCR, while TCRdb's copy carries only in-frame clones and drops some. The sample records tens of thousands of clones, around 87% being singletons. This chain links TRBV11-2 with TRBJ2-3; no clear D gene. The sequencing used CD4+ or CD8+ T cells sorted from blood, collected in a trial of the OX40 agonist ivuxolimab. This clonotype originated in an adult with an advanced solid tumor such as melanoma, head and neck, liver or kidney cancer. The CDR3 coding sequence is TGTGCCAGCAGCTTAGATCCCGCTAGCACAGATACGCAGTATTTT. It codes for CASSLDPASTDTQYF.